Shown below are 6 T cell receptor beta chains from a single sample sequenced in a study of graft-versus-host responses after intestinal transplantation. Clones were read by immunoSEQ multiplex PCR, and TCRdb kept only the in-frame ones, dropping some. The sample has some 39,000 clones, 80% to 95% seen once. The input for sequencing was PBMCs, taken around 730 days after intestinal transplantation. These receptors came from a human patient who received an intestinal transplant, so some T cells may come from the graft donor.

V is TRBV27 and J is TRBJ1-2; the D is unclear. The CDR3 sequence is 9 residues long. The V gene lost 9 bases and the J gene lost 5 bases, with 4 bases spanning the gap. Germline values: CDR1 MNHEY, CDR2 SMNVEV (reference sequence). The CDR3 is CASEYGYTF. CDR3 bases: TGTGCCAGTGAATATGGCTACACCTTC.

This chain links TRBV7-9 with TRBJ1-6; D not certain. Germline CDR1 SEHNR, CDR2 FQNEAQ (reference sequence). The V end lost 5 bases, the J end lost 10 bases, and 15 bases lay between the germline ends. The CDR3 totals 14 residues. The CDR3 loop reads CASSQIGPYSPLHF. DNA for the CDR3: TGTGCCAGCAGCCAGATTGGCCCCTACTCACCCCTCCACTTT.

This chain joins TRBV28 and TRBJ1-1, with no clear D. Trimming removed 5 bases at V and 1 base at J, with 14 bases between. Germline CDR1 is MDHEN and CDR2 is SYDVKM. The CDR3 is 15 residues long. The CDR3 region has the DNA TGTGCCAGCAGTCTAAGTAAGGAACCGAACACTGAAGCTTTCTTT. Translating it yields CASSLSKEPNTEAFF.

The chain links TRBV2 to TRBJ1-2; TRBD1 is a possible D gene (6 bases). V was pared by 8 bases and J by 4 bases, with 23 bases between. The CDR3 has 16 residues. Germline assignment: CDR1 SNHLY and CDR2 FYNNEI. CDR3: CASFILRGDDTYGYTF. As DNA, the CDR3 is TGTGCCAGCTTTATACTTAGGGGGGATGATACCTATGGCTACACCTTC.

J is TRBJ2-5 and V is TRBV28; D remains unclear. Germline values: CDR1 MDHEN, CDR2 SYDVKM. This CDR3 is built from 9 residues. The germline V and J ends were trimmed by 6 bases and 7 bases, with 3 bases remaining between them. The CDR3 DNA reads TGTGCCAGCAGGGGGACCCAGTACTTC. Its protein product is CASRGTQYF.

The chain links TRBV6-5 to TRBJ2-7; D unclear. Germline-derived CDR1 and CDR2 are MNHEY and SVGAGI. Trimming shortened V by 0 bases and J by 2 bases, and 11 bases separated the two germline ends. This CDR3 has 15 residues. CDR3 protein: CASSYSSAVTYEQYF. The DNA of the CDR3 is TGTGCCAGCAGTTACTCTTCTGCGGTAACCTACGAGCAGTACTTC.